Listed below are T cell receptor beta chains from one sample, sequenced in a study of radiotherapy plus CTLA-4 blockade in lung cancer. Profiling relied on immunoSEQ multiplex PCR, and the TCRdb table lists in-frame clones only, not all of them. The repertoire has about 78,000 clones, around 84% of them found once; the top ten carry roughly 0.95%. The sample in question was peripheral blood, obtained from a patient treated with radiotherapy plus ipilimumab. The receptors were sampled from a human donor with non-small cell lung cancer who had stable disease on radiotherapy plus ipilimumab. Both conserved end residues are part of each CDR3. D genes are given only for firm matches. Rows may omit the clone size; those that give it use once, few, many or a size class.

CDR3: CASSQGFSGGAAGELFF; DNA: TGTGCCAGCAGCCAAGGATTTAGCGGGGGGGCAGCCGGGGAGCTGTTTTTT; length: 17; J: TRBJ2-2; V: TRBV5-4; D: TRBD2; size: few
CDR3: CASSSTGELFF; DNA: TGTGCCAGCAGCTCCACCGGGGAGCTGTTTTTT; length: 11; J: TRBJ2-2; V: TRBV5-6; D: -; size: -
CDR3: CASSPGWQETQYF; DNA: TGTGCCAGCTCACCAGGGTGGCAAGAGACCCAGTACTTC; length: 13; J: TRBJ2-5; V: TRBV18; D: -; size: -
CDR3: CASSTSFGDGNTEAFF; DNA: TGTGCCAGTAGTACTTCGTTCGGCGACGGGAACACTGAAGCTTTCTTT; length: 16; J: TRBJ1-1; V: TRBV19; D: -; size: -
CDR3: CASSLGGSGDYGYTF; DNA: TGTGCCAGCAGCTTAGGGGGAAGTGGGGACTATGGCTACACCTTC; length: 15; J: TRBJ1-2; V: TRBV7-9; D: -; size: -
CDR3: CASSQDQYAGNEKLFF; DNA: TGTGCCAGCAGCCAAGATCAGTATGCAGGGAATGAAAAACTGTTTTTT; length: 16; J: TRBJ1-4; V: TRBV14; D: -; size: -
CDR3: CASSVGQLNTEAFF; DNA: TGTGCCAGCAGCGTAGGCCAGCTGAACACTGAAGCTTTCTTT; length: 14; J: TRBJ1-1; V: TRBV9; D: -; size: -
CDR3: CASGTSGYNEQFF; DNA: TGTGCTAGTGGGACTAGCGGGTACAATGAGCAGTTCTTC; length: 13; J: TRBJ2-1; V: TRBV12-5; D: TRBD2; size: few
CDR3: CASTIVPSGGEQYF; DNA: TGTGCCAGCACCATCGTGCCCTCGGGGGGTGAGCAGTACTTC; length: 14; J: TRBJ2-7; V: TRBV6-6; D: TRBD2; size: once
CDR3: CASSPLAGEATSTDTQYF; DNA: TGTGCCAGCAGTCCACTAGCGGGGGAGGCGACAAGCACAGATACGCAGTATTTT; length: 18; J: TRBJ2-3; V: TRBV28; D: TRBD2; size: -
CDR3: CASSLAVGLAGGYEQYF; DNA: TGTGCCAGCAGCTTGGCGGTGGGGCTAGCGGGAGGCTACGAGCAGTACTTC; length: 17; J: TRBJ2-7; V: TRBV5-4; D: TRBD2; size: few
CDR3: CASEAGGLPGANVLTF; DNA: TGTGCCAGCGAGGCAGGGGGCCTCCCTGGGGCCAACGTCCTGACTTTC; length: 16; J: TRBJ2-6; V: TRBV5-6; D: TRBD1; size: -
CDR3: CASSPPRNVADTQYF; DNA: TGTGCCAGCTCACCACCGAGAAATGTTGCAGATACGCAGTATTTT; length: 15; J: TRBJ2-3; V: TRBV18; D: -; size: -
CDR3: CASSSDTHNEQFF; DNA: TGTGCCAGCAGCTCCGACACTCACAATGAGCAGTTCTTC; length: 13; J: TRBJ2-1; V: TRBV7-9; D: -; size: -
CDR3: CASSREGGPQHF; DNA: TGTGCCAGTAGCCGAGAAGGAGGGCCCCAGCATTTT; length: 12; J: TRBJ1-5; V: TRBV19; D: -; size: -
CDR3: CASSSEGRLAGYNEQFF; DNA: TGTGCCAGCAGTTCGGAGGGGAGGCTAGCGGGATACAATGAGCAGTTCTTC; length: 17; J: TRBJ2-1; V: TRBV2; D: TRBD2; size: -
CDR3: CASSVVQSSEQYF; DNA: TGTGCCAGCAGCGTAGTTCAGAGTAGCGAGCAGTACTTC; length: 13; J: TRBJ2-7; V: TRBV9; D: -; size: -